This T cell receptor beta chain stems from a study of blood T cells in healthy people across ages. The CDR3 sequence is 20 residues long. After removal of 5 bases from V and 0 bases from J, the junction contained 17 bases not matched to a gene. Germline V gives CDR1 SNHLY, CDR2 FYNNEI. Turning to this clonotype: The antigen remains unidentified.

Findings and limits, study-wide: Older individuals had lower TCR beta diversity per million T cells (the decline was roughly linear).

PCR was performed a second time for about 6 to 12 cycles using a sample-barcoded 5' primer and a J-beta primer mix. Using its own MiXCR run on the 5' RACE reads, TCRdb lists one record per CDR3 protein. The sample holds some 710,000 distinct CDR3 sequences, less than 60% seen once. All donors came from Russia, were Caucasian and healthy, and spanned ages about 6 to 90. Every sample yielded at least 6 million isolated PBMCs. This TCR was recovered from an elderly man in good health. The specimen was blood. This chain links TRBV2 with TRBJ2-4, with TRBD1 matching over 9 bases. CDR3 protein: CASSRQPSGTGLLAKNIQYF. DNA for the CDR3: TGTGCCAGCAGTCGACAGCCCTCCGGGACAGGGTTGTTAGCCAAAAACATTCAGTACTTC.